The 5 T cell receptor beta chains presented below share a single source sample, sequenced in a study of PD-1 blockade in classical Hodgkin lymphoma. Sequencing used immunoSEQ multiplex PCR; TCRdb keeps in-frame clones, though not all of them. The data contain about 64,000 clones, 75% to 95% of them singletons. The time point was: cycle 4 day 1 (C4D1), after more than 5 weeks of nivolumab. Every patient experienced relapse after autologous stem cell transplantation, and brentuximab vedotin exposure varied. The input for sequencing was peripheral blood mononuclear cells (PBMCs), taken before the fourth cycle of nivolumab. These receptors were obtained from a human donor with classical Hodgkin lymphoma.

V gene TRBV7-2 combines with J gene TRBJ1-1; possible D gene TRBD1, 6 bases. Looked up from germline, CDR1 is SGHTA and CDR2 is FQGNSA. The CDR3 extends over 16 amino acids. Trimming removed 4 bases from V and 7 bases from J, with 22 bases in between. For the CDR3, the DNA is TGTGCCAGCAGCTCTATAAACAGGGCCCATACATTTGAAGCTTTCTTT. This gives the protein CASSSINRAHTFEAFF. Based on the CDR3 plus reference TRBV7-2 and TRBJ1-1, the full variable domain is GAGVSQSPSNKVTEKGKDVELRCDPISGHTALYWYRQSLGQGLEFLIYFQGNSAPDKSGLPSDRFSAERTGGSVSTLTIQRTQQEDSAVYLCASSSINRAHTFEAFFGQGTRLTVV.

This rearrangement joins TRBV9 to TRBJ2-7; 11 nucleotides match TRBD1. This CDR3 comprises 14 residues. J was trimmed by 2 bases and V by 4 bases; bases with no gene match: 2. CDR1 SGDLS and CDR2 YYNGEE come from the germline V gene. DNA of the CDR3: TGTGCCAGCAGCTTGGGACAGGGGGCCTACGAGCAGTACTTC. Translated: CASSLGQGAYEQYF.

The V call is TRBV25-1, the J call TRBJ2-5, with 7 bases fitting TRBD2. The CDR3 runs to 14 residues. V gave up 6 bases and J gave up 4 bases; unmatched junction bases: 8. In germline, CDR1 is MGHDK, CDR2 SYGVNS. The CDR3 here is CASSLWGGGETQYF. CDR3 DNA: TGTGCCAGCAGCCTTTGGGGGGGTGGAGAGACCCAGTACTTC.

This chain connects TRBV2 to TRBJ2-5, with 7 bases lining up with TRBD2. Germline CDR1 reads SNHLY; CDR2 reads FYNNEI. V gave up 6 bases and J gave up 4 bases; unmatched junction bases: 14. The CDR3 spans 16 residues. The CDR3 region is CASRAGVVTDRETQYF. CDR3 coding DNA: TGTGCCAGCAGGGCGGGGGTTGTAACGGATAGAGAGACCCAGTACTTC.

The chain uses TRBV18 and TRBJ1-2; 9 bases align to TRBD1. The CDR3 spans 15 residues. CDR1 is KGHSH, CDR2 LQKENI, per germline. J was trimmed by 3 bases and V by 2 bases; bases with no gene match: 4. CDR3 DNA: TGTGCCAGCTCACCAAACACAGGGGGCCACTATGGCTACACCTTC. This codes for CASSPNTGGHYGYTF.